Shown below are 13 T cell receptor beta chains from a single sample sequenced in a study of blood T cells in healthy people across ages. Using a J-beta primer mix together with a sample-barcoded 5' primer, a second PCR was run for roughly 7 to 12 cycles. TCRdb itself ran the 5' RACE reads through MiXCR, one entry per CDR3 protein. The table shows 910,000 or so distinct CDR3 sequences, with about 51% occurring only once. Sample: blood. All receptors derive from a woman aged 60-75 years in good health.

This clonotype has more than one count but fewer than ten. The chain recombines TRBV7-2 with TRBJ2-5, with 10 bases that match TRBD2. V lost 5 bases, J lost 5 bases, and 14 bases stayed unmatched. CDR1 and CDR2 from the germline V gene are SGHTA and FQGNSA. This CDR3 is built from 17 residues. The CDR3 region is CASSPGELAGVKETQYF. DNA of the CDR3: TGTGCCAGCAGCCCCGGTGAGCTAGCGGGAGTTAAGGAGACCCAGTACTTC.

This clonotype was seen more than once but under ten times. The rearrangement uses TRBV12-3 or TRBV12-4 and TRBJ1-1; D gene unclear. CDR3 length equals 13 residues. V was clipped by 5 bases and J by 0 bases, with 7 bases between them. In DNA form, the CDR3 reads TGTGCCAGCAGTCGGACCATGAACACTGAAGCTTTCTTT. Amino acid sequence: CASSRTMNTEAFF.

This chain connects TRBV5-1 to TRBJ2-7; D might be TRBD2 (6 bases). Trimming pared 2 bases from V and 6 bases from J, leaving 24 bases between. The CDR3 consists of 17 residues. The germline CDR1 and CDR2 sequences are SGHRS and YFSETQ. CDR3 DNA sequence: TGCGCCAGCAGCTTTCGCTTGCGGGGAAAGGGAACTCGCGAGCAGTACTTC. Translating gives CASSFRLRGKGTREQYF.

The V gene is TRBV20-1, the J gene TRBJ1-5; 7 positions match TRBD1. J lost 4 bases, V lost 3 bases, and 9 bases had no gene match. CDR1 is DFQATT and CDR2 is SNEGSKA in the germline V gene (reference sequence). The CDR3 covers 15 residues. CDR3 DNA sequence: TGCAGTGCTAGTCTGGGACAGAGAAAGAATCAGCCCCAGCATTTT. It yields the protein CSASLGQRKNQPQHF.

The CDR3 sequence: CASRTTGGTQYF. The CDR3, as DNA: TGTGCCAGCAGAACAACCGGGGGGACCCAGTACTTC. The V and J genes are TRBV12-3 or TRBV12-4 and TRBJ2-5; TRBD2 is a possible D gene (6 bases). This CDR3 has 12 residues. The V gene lost 6 bases and the J gene lost 7 bases, with 12 bases spanning the gap.

This clonotype was seen a few times. The chain carries TRBV6-6 and TRBJ2-3; perhaps TRBD2 as D (6 bases). Looked up from germline, CDR1 is MNHNY and CDR2 is SVGAGI (reference sequence). The CDR3 contains 14 residues. The V end lost 3 bases, the J end lost 5 bases, and 12 bases lay between the germline ends. CDR3 amino acids: CASSYSLAKDTQYF. CDR3 sequence (DNA): TGTGCCAGCAGTTATTCACTAGCAAAAGATACGCAGTATTTT.

The chain carries TRBV27 and TRBJ2-5; TRBD2 might be the D (5 bases). From germline, CDR1 is MNHEY and CDR2 SMNVEV (reference sequence). Deletions cut 2 bases from V and 4 bases from J, with 14 bases between. CDR3 length equals 15 residues. DNA of the CDR3: TGTGCCAGCAGTTTAAGCGTTGGACTGGGAGAGACCCAGTACTTC. Translation gives CASSLSVGLGETQYF.

This clonotype appeared a few times. The J gene is TRBJ2-1, the V gene TRBV12-3 or TRBV12-4; 7 positions match TRBD2. V shed 9 bases and J 5 bases; nucleotides not matched to a gene: 7. This CDR3 has 13 residues. The CDR3 sequence is CASTGTTHNEQFF. The CDR3 DNA sequence: TGTGCCAGTACCGGGACTACCCACAATGAGCAGTTCTTC.

The V gene is TRBV28, the J gene TRBJ1-5; D remains unclear. This CDR3 has 11 amino acids. Germline V gene data show CDR1 as MDHEN and CDR2 as SYDVKM. Trimming removed 5 bases from V and 6 bases from J, with 5 bases in between. The CDR3 DNA reads as TGTGCCAGCAGTACTCTTCAGCCCCAGCATTTT. Translating gives CASSTLQPQHF.

This clonotype was picked up a small number of times. The rearrangement joins TRBV7-9 to TRBJ2-7; 9 positions agree with TRBD2. From germline, CDR1 is SEHNR and CDR2 FQNEAQ (reference sequence). V lost 4 bases and J lost 12; bases outside the gene matches: 7. This CDR3 region has 12 residues. CDR3 region: CASSSGLAMWYF. The CDR3 DNA sequence: TGTGCCAGCAGCTCCGGACTAGCGATGTGGTACTTC.

This sequence joins TRBV9 and TRBJ2-7; a possible D gene is TRBD1 (6 bases). CDR3 length: 15 residues. V lost 0 bases, J lost 3 bases, and 13 bases lay in between. CDR1 is SGDLS and CDR2 is YYNGEE in the germline V gene. The CDR3 sequence: CASSVGGQRGYEQYF. The CDR3 nucleotides are TGTGCCAGCAGCGTAGGCGGACAGAGAGGCTACGAGCAGTACTTC.

The chain combines TRBV7-6 with TRBJ2-5; 14 bases are shared with TRBD2. This CDR3 region has 17 residues. Germline V gene sequence: CDR1 SGHVS, CDR2 FNYEAQ. Trimming cost V 2 bases and J 5 bases; bases outside gene matches: 7. CDR3 bases: TGTGCCAGCAGCTTAATGACTAGCGGGAGGGCGGCCGAGACCCAGTACTTC. It specifies CASSLMTSGRAAETQYF.

This clonotype was seen only a few times. The chain uses TRBV7-2 and TRBJ2-1; 8 bases map to TRBD1. After removal of 1 base from V and 7 bases from J, the junction contained 6 bases not matched to a gene. Per germline, CDR1 SGHTA and CDR2 FQGNSA. The CDR3 has 15 residues. The CDR3 here is CASSLDFRGQNEQFF. The CDR3 nucleotides are TGTGCCAGCAGCTTAGATTTCAGGGGGCAGAATGAGCAGTTCTTC.